These 13 T cell receptor beta chains share one sample of origin, sequenced in a study of CXCR3-negative and CXCR3-positive naive CD8 T cells. 5' RACE with UMI labels generated the TRB cDNA libraries. Reprocessing the 5' RACE reads, TCRdb reports a single entry for every CDR3 protein and omits DNA. The listing contains 56,000 or so distinct CDR3 sequences. The specimen was memory CD8+ T cells from blood. The receptors were sampled from a human donor in good health. Some clones in this sample may be carry-over from other donors' samples.

This chain connects TRBV20-1 to TRBJ1-2; without DNA, the TCRdb call of TRBD1 cannot be checked. This CDR3 region has 17 residues. The V gene's germline CDR1 is DFQATT and CDR2 SNEGSKA (reference sequence). The CDR3 loop is CSARDTQLTGDNYGYTF.

The chain links TRBV13 to TRBJ2-5. This CDR3 is 11 amino acids long. Germline CDR1 and CDR2: PRHDT and FYEKMQ (reference sequence). The CDR3 is CASSDQETQYF.

The rearrangement joins TRBV29-1 to TRBJ2-7; the D gene TCRdb calls, TRBD2, cannot be checked with no DNA. The CDR3 covers 16 residues. Germline V lookup: CDR1 SQVTM, CDR2 ANQGSEA. Here the CDR3 reads CSVEGTSGKRDYEQYF.

The V call is TRBV6-2 or TRBV6-3, the J call TRBJ2-2. The CDR3 loop spans 14 amino acids. Germline V gene sequence: CDR1 MNHEY, CDR2 SVGEGT. CDR3 sequence: CASSNLWDTGELFF.

V usage is TRBV29-1 and J usage is TRBJ2-2; the TCRdb call, TRBD2, lacks DNA for checking. This CDR3 comprises 12 residues. CDR1 is SQVTM, CDR2 ANQGSEA, per germline. CDR3 amino acids: CSVLTGLGELFF.

This rearrangement joins TRBV5-1 to TRBJ2-6; the TCRdb D gene call, TRBD1, has no DNA to confirm it. The germline V gene encodes CDR1 SGHRS and CDR2 YFSETQ. This CDR3 has 22 amino acids. The CDR3 loop is CASRSPGRTLGHSSSGANVLTF.

The J gene is TRBJ2-1, the V gene TRBV4-2; the D call from TCRdb, TRBD2, cannot be confirmed without DNA. Per the germline V gene, CDR1 is LGHNA and CDR2 is YNFKEQ. This CDR3 comprises 16 residues. The CDR3 protein is CASSQDHELGGNEQFF.

The chain is built from TRBV15 and TRBJ2-3; the D call from TCRdb, TRBD1, cannot be confirmed without DNA. The V gene's germline CDR1 is LNHNV and CDR2 YYDKDF (reference sequence). CDR3 length equals 15 residues. The chain's CDR3 is CATSRETGETDTQYF.

The chain links TRBV4-3 to TRBJ1-2; TCRdb picks TRBD1, but there is no DNA to check that call. Germline CDR1 and CDR2: LGHNA and YSLEER. There are 16 residues in the CDR3. CDR3 sequence reads: CASSQDHYGQGDGYTF.

The V gene is TRBV4-1, the J gene TRBJ2-7. CDR1 and CDR2 from the germline V gene are MGHRA and YSYEKL. This CDR3 is 13 amino acids long. This CDR3 reads CASSQALVYEQYF.

CDR3 sequence reads: CASSWTGWDQPQHF. This chain uses TRBV25-1 with TRBJ1-5; TCRdb designates TRBD1, a call that cannot be tested without DNA. Germline values: CDR1 MGHDK, CDR2 SYGVNS. The CDR3 sequence is 14 residues long.

V usage is TRBV30 and J usage is TRBJ2-7; the D call of TRBD2 rests on TCRdb alone, since no DNA is present to check it. Germline V gives CDR1 GTSNPN, CDR2 SVGIG (reference sequence). The length of the CDR3 is 13 residues. This CDR3 is CAWSVLAGEEQYF.

The V gene is TRBV20-1, the J gene TRBJ2-7; TCRdb lists TRBD1, though no DNA is available to test this call. CDR3 length: 13 residues. Germline loops: CDR1 DFQATT, CDR2 SNEGSKA (reference sequence). The CDR3: CSARTGGAYEQYF.